This T cell receptor beta chain is from a study of identical twins (dated by TCRdb to about 2016). About the full investigation: The study deep-sequenced TCR alpha and beta repertoires from monozygotic twins, unrelated adults of various ages and cord blood to test whether fetal clonotypes persist. To rule out contamination, replicate twin experiments were performed at different times with different library preparation protocols. General study outcomes and caveats: Fewer insertions were carried by abundant cord blood beta clonotypes, a similar but weaker trend appeared in young adult naive repertoires, and no such trend appeared in memory repertoires. Out-of-frame TCR alpha sharing in monozygotic twins was systematically underestimated by recombination models, whereas sharing between unrelated individuals was in agreement with the recombination models. Invariant T cells such as MAIT and iNKT could partly confound zero-insertion analyses, though diverse VJ usage argued against this for most clonotypes. Because the same donors could not be followed over many years, the conclusions depended on cross-sectional statistical analysis. Compared with coincidental sharing between unrelated individuals, out-of-frame TCR alpha sequences shared between twins had an excess of sequences with low generation probability. Excess twin sharing in beta out-of-frame sequences was weaker because fewer shared sequences lowered the signal-to-noise ratio.

Every donor in the study was a healthy Caucasian. Three pairs of female monozygotic twins, all aged roughly 18 to 29 years, were included in the twin cohort. Positive isolation kits from Invitrogen were used to isolate CD4+ and CD8+ T cell populations. This clonotype was found a few times. It has no known antigen specificity. There are no base qualities to consult, and no much larger clone falls within one base. Preparation of the library involved 5' RACE. The sequencer was an Illumina HiSeq 2000. A universal primer binding site was introduced by template switching, and a unique molecular identifier was present in the final cDNA, enabling accurate counting of TCR cDNA molecules. Specific primers in the conserved constant-segment region were used to synthesize first-strand cDNA for the TCR alpha and beta chains. To control for contamination, every cDNA library was double barcoded, receiving both a SMART-Mk sample barcode and Illumina barcodes. TruSeq adapter sequences, together with Illumina sample barcodes, were added in two successive PCR steps. Sequencing of the TCR alpha and beta cDNA libraries was done on the Illumina HiSeq platform using custom primers. The published analysis was carried out like this. MiGEC processed the raw reads to extract unique molecular identifiers, while MiXCR was used to determine the CDR3 positions. For each individual, recombination models were inferred using an EM algorithm with the repgenHMM and IGoR tools. The analysis of shared clonotypes was done with the tcR package in R, with sharing normalized by the product of cloneset sizes. Out-of-frame nonproductive sequences were analyzed to study raw recombination free of thymic and clonal selection effects. TCRdb reran the public reads through fastp at Q25 and MiXCR, keeping productive beta chains. Identical CDR3 proteins give one entry, which carries the most common genes and DNA. The V and J calls come from TCRdb's annotation, not from the publication. The sample has roughly 480,000 distinct CDR3 sequences on record, 24% of them singletons. About 3% of the sample comes from the top ten.

The germline V gene (reference sequence) provides CDR1 DFQATT and CDR2 SNEGSKA. Reading from cysteine to phenylalanine, the CDR3 counts 13 amino acids. CDR3 DNA only is kept here, 39 bases in frame from base 1. Trimming removed 3 bases from V and 4 bases from J; the gene matches leave 6 bases unexplained. The same sample was also used in a study of T cells expressing NK-cell markers. The second study also describes: Fewer than ten donors provided sorted CD3+CD56+NKG2C+, CD3+CD56+NKG2C- and CD3+CD56-NKG2C+ T-cell subsets, whose TCR beta-chain repertoires were profiled. Of the eight sequenced donors, seven were found to be HCMV-seropositive and one was found to be HCMV-seronegative. To restrict sorting to alphabetaTCR-expressing T cells, an anti-gammadeltaTCR antibody was added in several experiments. In several donors, the dominant CD3+CD56+NKG2C+ clonotypes were found to rank among the top 10 CD8+ clonotypes and to make up about 1.0-7.5% of CD8+ T cells. Those dominant clonotypes were again the most abundant among CD3+CD56-NKG2C+ cells in several donors, at about 28.3-65%. Whether the expanded NKG2C-expressing T cell clones were specific for HCMV antigens was left unclear. Randomly selected healthy volunteers, three men and five women, were used as the eight sequenced donors. A commercial ELISA kit detecting HCMV-specific IgG in serum was used to determine HCMV serostatus. Reads were demultiplexed and grouped by UMI with MIGEC, and clonotypes were assembled and quantified with MiTCR. Only TCR cDNA sequences supported by at least two reads were kept to exclude erroneous sequences. The tcR package was used for downstream repertoire analysis, and clonotypes were matched across fractions by CDR3 nucleotide sequence plus V segment. VDJmatch was used to annotate antigen specificity against VDJdb, with one amino acid substitution in CDR3 permitted.

This sequence was found in a woman younger than 30 in good health. This receptor chain uses TRBV20-1 and TRBJ2-7, with TRBD2 identical over 7 junction bases. The material sequenced was CD4+ T cells sorted from blood. Here is the DNA: TGCAGTGCTAGGGGACCGGGGGGATACGAGCAGTACTTC. Its product reads: CSARGPGGYEQYF.